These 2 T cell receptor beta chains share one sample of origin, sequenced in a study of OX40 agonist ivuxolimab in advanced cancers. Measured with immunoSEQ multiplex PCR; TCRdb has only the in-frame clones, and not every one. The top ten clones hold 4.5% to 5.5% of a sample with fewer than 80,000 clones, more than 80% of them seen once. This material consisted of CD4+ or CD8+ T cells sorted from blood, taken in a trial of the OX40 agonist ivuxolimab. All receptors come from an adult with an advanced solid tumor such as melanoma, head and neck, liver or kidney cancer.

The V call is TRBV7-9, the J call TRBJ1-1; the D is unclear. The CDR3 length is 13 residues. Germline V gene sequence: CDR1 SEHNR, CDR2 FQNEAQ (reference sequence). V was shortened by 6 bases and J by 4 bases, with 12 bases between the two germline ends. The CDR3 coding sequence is TGTGCCAGCAGTCCCCGTTCCGGCACTGAAGCTTTCTTT. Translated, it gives CASSPRSGTEAFF.

CDR3 sequence (DNA): TGTGCCAGCAGCTTGGACGGTGGGGGCTACGAGCAGTACTTC. Residues: CASSLDGGGYEQYF. The rearrangement joins TRBV5-5 to TRBJ2-7; either TRBD1 or TRBD2 may fit D (5 bases each). The V end was cut by 0 bases, the J end by 3 bases, with 10 bases between. The CDR3 has 14 amino acids. Germline V gene lookup returns CDR1 SGHKS and CDR2 YYEKEE (reference sequence).